This TCR beta chain was recorded in a study of preoperative IRX-2 immunotherapy in early breast cancer. Indicated treatment: preoperative locoregional IRX-2 cytokine immunotherapy. Preoperative locoregional IRX-2 cytokine immunotherapy was tested in the phase Ib source study. This clone was seen only a few times. Trimming stripped 4 bases from V and 0 bases from J, with 13 bases between. Germline V gene lookup returns CDR1 SGHRS and CDR2 YFSETQ. The CDR3 consists of 16 residues. Measured with immunoSEQ multiplex PCR; TCRdb has only the in-frame clones, and not every one. The sample lists about 32,000 clones, 80% to 85% occurring once.

This clonotype was obtained from a human donor with breast cancer. The sequencing used lymph node tissue, collected from a patient treated with IRX-2 immunotherapy. The chain employs TRBV5-1 and TRBJ1-4; D remains unclear. The CDR3 nucleotides are TGCGCCAGCAGCATAGGAGGGTTCGCAACTAATGAAAAACTGTTTTTT. This gives the protein CASSIGGFATNEKLFF. The full variable domain, in which reference TRBV5-1 and TRBJ1-4 provide the parts outside the CDR3, is KAGVTQTPRYLIKTRGQQVTLSCSPISGHRSVSWYQQTPGQGLQFLFEYFSETQRNKGNFPGRFSGRQFSNSRSEMNVSTLELGDSALYLCASSIGGFATNEKLFFGSGTQLSVL.